This TCR beta chain was retrieved from a study of CD8 T cells in ankylosing spondylitis. CDR3 length: 12 amino acids. V lost 1 base, J lost 7 bases, and 7 bases lay in between. Germline V gene data show CDR1 as MGHDK and CDR2 as SYGVNS. Whole-study results and caveats: Certain motif variants had earlier appeared in reactive arthritis synovial fluid and blood. For ankylosing spondylitis blood, a TCR beta motif of about eight highly homologous variants appeared characteristic.

A single record per CDR3 protein comes from TCRdb applying MiXCR to the 5' RACE reads. The sample has 150,000 to 200,000 distinct CDR3 sequences, more than 9% seen once. This clonotype has ten or more counts. Antigen: not known. J is TRBJ1-2 and V is TRBV25-1; the D is unclear. The origin of this receptor is a male donor with ankylosing spondylitis or in good health (not recorded which). The sequenced sample consisted of blood, either unsorted or a sorted T cell fraction (not recorded which). The CDR3 protein is CASSEWGGGYTF. The CDR3 nucleotides read TGTGCCAGCAGTGAATGGGGTGGTGGCTACACCTTC.